This T cell receptor beta chain was recovered during a study of T-cell reconstitution after alpha-beta-depleted transplantation in children. Study findings and constraints: Counts and diversity of T cells one year after transplant came mostly from newly produced T cells.

A TCRbeta library incorporating unique molecular identifiers was prepared. TCRdb re-called the PCR reads with MiXCR, one entry per CDR3 protein. Of about 250,000 distinct CDR3 sequences listed, 20% to 30% are singletons. The length of the CDR3 is 15 residues. CDR1 and CDR2 (germline): SGHRS, YFSETQ. Trimming stripped 4 bases from V and 4 bases from J, with 17 bases between. This clonotype was observed a single time. Its antigen is as yet unknown. Sequencing used PBMCs, mostly from graft donor cells, obtained 360 days after TCRalphabeta/CD19-depleted stem cell transplant. This chain links TRBV5-1 with TRBJ1-2; D is perhaps TRBD1 (5 bases). The TCR comes from a female patient younger than 10 who had a stem cell transplant for congenital amegakaryocytic thrombocytopenia, so the T cells may come from the graft donor. CDR3 in amino acids: CASSTDGPRGYGYTF. The CDR3 nucleotides read TGCGCCAGCAGCACGGACGGTCCAAGGGGCTATGGCTACACCTTC.